This entry describes one TCR beta chain. CDR3 length equals 15 residues. CDR1 SGHRS and CDR2 YFSETQ come from the germline V gene. V dropped 0 bases and J dropped 5; count of bases not matched to a gene: 5. The record originates from a study of shared clonotypes between healthy human individuals. In the original analysis: Junction-only immunoSEQ data arrived without quality scores, meaning filtering differed. This table comes from immunoSEQ multiplex PCR, and its TCRdb copy is limited to in-frame clones, with some not included. V and J calls and clone size are as listed in that table; D and trimming were resolved from the DNA. The sample consists of around 2.1 million clones, nearly 97% of them appearing once.

This TCR was sampled from a man between 18 and 35 years old in good health. What was sequenced was naive CD4+ T cells sorted from blood. The subset denotes: CD45RA+ positively selected. The rearrangement joins TRBV5-1 to TRBJ2-3, with 8 positions matching TRBD2. The CDR3 loop reads CASSLAGLGLDTQYF. CDR3 sequence (DNA): TGCGCCAGCAGCTTGGCGGGACTAGGCCTAGATACGCAGTATTTT.